This T cell receptor (beta chain) was documented in a study of blood T cell repertoires in COVID-19. For the study at large: Spain, Italy and the United States supplied samples that represented acute and convalescent COVID-19. PBMCs, B-cell-depleted T cells, or T cells were the source of the cDNA or gDNA that made up the material.

As originally analysed: The assay estimated nucleated cells by amplifying reference gene primers. Clones were read by immunoSEQ multiplex PCR, and TCRdb kept only the in-frame ones, dropping some. V, J and clone size are those of that table, while D and trimming were read from the DNA. This sample yields 70,000 to 95,000 clones, of which about 90% are seen a single time; roughly 5% belongs to the top ten. Germline V gene lookup returns CDR1 SGHNT and CDR2 YYREEE (reference sequence). The CDR3 loop spans 14 amino acids. V lost 2 bases to trimming and J lost 4 bases, with 11 bases between them. The sample was peripheral blood. V usage is TRBV5-4 and J usage is TRBJ2-3; possible D gene TRBD1, 5 bases. The TCR originated in a woman older than 75 with acute or convalescent COVID-19. For the CDR3, the DNA is TGTGCCAGCAGCTTTTGGGAAGGGGCAGATACGCAGTATTTT. This sequence encodes CASSFWEGADTQYF.